This entry concerns a single T cell receptor (beta chain). Clones were read by immunoSEQ multiplex PCR, and TCRdb kept only the in-frame ones, dropping some. The table shows about 250,000 clones, with about 82% occurring only once. V lost 4 bases, J lost 4 bases, and 12 bases lay in between. The length of the CDR3 is 14 residues. Germline CDR1 is ENHRY and CDR2 is SYGVKD. Patients at the Seattle site were enrolled during active infection and followed longitudinally. This entry comes from a study of blood T cell repertoires in COVID-19. Specimen: peripheral blood. The TCR originated in an elderly woman with COVID-19, enrolled during active disease. The V and J genes are TRBV10-3 and TRBJ2-3; D gene ambiguous. CDR3 region: CAISALVASDTQYF. DNA for the CDR3: TGTGCCATCAGTGCGCTAGTTGCGTCAGATACGCAGTATTTT.